Below, 25 T cell receptor beta chains from the same sample are listed, as sequenced in a study of blood T cell repertoires in COVID-19. Only in-frame clones appear in the TCRdb table, and some are missing; sequencing was by immunoSEQ multiplex PCR. Of more than 300,000 clones in the sample, roughly 88% were seen once. The specimen sequenced was peripheral blood. The receptors shown here come from a woman aged 25 to 45 with COVID-19, enrolled during active disease.

The genes are TRBV6-5 and TRBJ1-1, with D maybe TRBD1 (6 bases). The CDR3 consists of 14 residues. Germline V gives CDR1 MNHEY, CDR2 SVGAGI. V gave up 7 bases and J gave up 4 bases, with 16 bases separating them. CDR3 sequence: CASIKGGVGTEAFF. In nucleotides, the CDR3 is TGTGCCAGCATCAAGGGGGGGGTGGGCACTGAAGCTTTCTTT.

The chain uses TRBV11-2 and TRBJ1-1; no clear D gene. CDR1 is SGHAT, CDR2 FQNNGV, per germline. This CDR3 contains 14 residues. The V end was cut by 3 bases, the J end by 1 base, with 9 bases between. CDR3 amino acids: CASSFGLSNTEAFF. The CDR3 coding sequence is TGTGCCAGCAGCTTCGGACTGTCGAACACTGAAGCTTTCTTT.

The V and J genes are TRBV2 and TRBJ1-1; 8 bases agree with TRBD1. With 7 bases clipped from V and 1 base from J, the junction kept 11 bases outside the gene matches. CDR1 is SNHLY, CDR2 FYNNEI, per germline. The CDR3 has 16 amino acids. The CDR3 DNA reads as TGTGCCAGCACCCAAGGACAGGGACGGCCGAACACTGAAGCTTTCTTT. Translation gives CASTQGQGRPNTEAFF. Drawing the rest from reference TRBV2 and TRBJ1-1, the complete variable domain is EPEVTQTPSHQVTQMGQEVILRCVPISNHLYFYWYRQILGQKVEFLVSFYNNEISEKSEIFDDQFSVERPDGSNFTLKIRSTKLEDSAMYFCASTQGQGRPNTEAFFGQGTRLTVV.

The V call is TRBV11-2, the J call TRBJ1-3; D gene ambiguous. CDR1 is SGHAT, CDR2 FQNNGV, per germline. The CDR3 runs to 16 residues. V dropped 1 base and J dropped 0 bases, with 10 bases sitting between them. The CDR3 DNA is TGTGCCAGCAGCTTAGTGGGAGCACTCTCTGGAAACACCATATATTTT. Residues: CASSLVGALSGNTIYF.

V gene TRBV19 combines with J gene TRBJ1-5, with D possibly being TRBD1 (5 bases). The V end was cut by 10 bases, the J end by 7 bases, with 17 bases between. This CDR3 has 13 amino acids. From germline, CDR1 is LNHDA and CDR2 SQIVND (reference sequence). CDR3 nucleotide sequence: TGTGCCACTCAAATAGGGGTTCTCCAGCCCCAGCATTTT. This translates into CATQIGVLQPQHF.

The chain uses TRBV18 and TRBJ2-6; no clear D. The CDR3 loop spans 17 amino acids. V dropped 0 bases and J dropped 0 bases, with 9 bases sitting between them. Germline CDR1 reads KGHSH; CDR2 reads LQKENI. The CDR3 DNA reads as TGTGCCAGCTCACCACCCGGTCCACGCTCTGGGGCCAACGTCCTGACTTTC. As protein: CASSPPGPRSGANVLTF.

This chain uses TRBV19 with TRBJ2-3; D perhaps matches TRBD1 (7 bases). V was cut by 6 bases and J by 3 bases, with 19 bases left in between. The germline V gene has CDR1 LNHDA and CDR2 SQIVND (reference sequence). The CDR3 covers 16 residues. The DNA for the CDR3 is TGTGCCAGTAGCGTGTTAGGACAGGCGGGAACAGATACGCAGTATTTT. Translating it yields CASSVLGQAGTDTQYF.

The chain carries TRBV19 and TRBJ1-5; tentatively, D is TRBD1 (5 bases). The germline V and J ends were trimmed by 3 bases and 0 bases, with 12 bases remaining between them. The CDR3 contains 16 residues. Germline V CDR1 and CDR2: LNHDA, SQIVND (reference sequence). CDR3 protein: CASSMNGRGSNQPQHF. The CDR3 bases are TGTGCCAGTAGTATGAATGGAAGGGGTAGCAATCAGCCCCAGCATTTT. Complete variable domain (other parts from reference TRBV19 and TRBJ1-5): DGGITQSPKYLFRKEGQNVTLSCEQNLNHDAMYWYRQDPGQGLRLIYYSQIVNDFQKGDIAEGYSVSREKKESFPLTVTSAQKNPTAFYLCASSMNGRGSNQPQHFGDGTRLSIL.

This sequence joins TRBV5-4 and TRBJ1-2; TRBD1 might be the D (6 bases). CDR3 size: 16 residues. Trimming stripped 0 bases from V and 6 bases from J, with 18 bases between. Germline V gene data show CDR1 as SGHNT and CDR2 as YYREEE (reference sequence). The CDR3 here is CASSLAKQGRDNGYTF. Here the CDR3 DNA reads TGTGCCAGCAGCTTGGCGAAACAGGGCCGAGATAATGGCTACACCTTC. The variable domain in full, completed from reference TRBV5-4 and TRBJ1-2, reads ETGVTQSPTHLIKTRGQQVTLRCSSQSGHNTVSWYQQALGQGPQFIFQYYREEENGRGNFPPRFSGLQFPNYSSELNVNALELDDSALYLCASSLAKQGRDNGYTFGSGTRLTVV.

This clone was seen just once. The V call is TRBV24-1, the J call TRBJ1-5, with 8 bases that match TRBD1. V trimming: 5 bases; J trimming: 7 bases; junction bases outside the gene matches: 3. This CDR3 comprises 13 residues. Germline V gene sequence: CDR1 KGHDR, CDR2 SFDVKD. The CDR3 coding sequence is TGTGCCACCAGTGGGGACAGGATCCAGCCCCAGCATTTT. Protein: CATSGDRIQPQHF.

The CDR3 reads CASSFSIGTASTDTQYF. CDR3 sequence (DNA): TGTGCCAGCAGTTTCTCCATAGGGACAGCGAGCACAGATACGCAGTATTTT. This rearrangement joins TRBV28 to TRBJ2-3; TRBD1 matches 7 bases. V lost 3 bases, J lost 0 bases, and 9 bases stayed unmatched. The CDR3 length is 17 residues. Germline loops: CDR1 MDHEN, CDR2 SYDVKM.

The chain carries TRBV30 and TRBJ2-1; D may be TRBD2 (6 bases). CDR1 is GTSNPN, CDR2 SVGIG, per germline (reference sequence). V was shortened by 2 bases and J by 0 bases, with 11 bases between the two germline ends. The length of the CDR3 is 15 residues. CDR3: CAWSTTSTSYNEQFF. For the CDR3, the DNA is TGTGCCTGGAGTACAACTAGCACCTCCTACAATGAGCAGTTCTTC.

The rearrangement links TRBV11-2 to TRBJ1-6; D gene ambiguous. From germline, CDR1 is SGHAT and CDR2 FQNNGV. Trimming removed 7 bases at V and 3 bases at J, with 13 bases between. The CDR3 has 15 residues. CDR3 sequence: CASMTGSYYNSPLHF. The CDR3 DNA reads as TGTGCCAGCATGACCGGGTCTTACTATAATTCACCCCTCCACTTT.

This clone appeared once. The chain joins TRBV11-2 to TRBJ2-2; 10 positions agree with TRBD1. V was clipped by 5 bases and J by 3 bases; unmatched bases: 9. The CDR3 has 17 amino acids. Germline V gives CDR1 SGHAT, CDR2 FQNNGV. CDR3 coding DNA: TGTGCCAGCAGCGATAAAGGGGGGACAGGGGACACCGGGGAGCTGTTTTTT. Translated, it gives CASSDKGGTGDTGELFF.

This clone was detected a few times. The chain has TRBV5-6 and TRBJ2-3, with 10 bases aligning to TRBD1. The V gene end was trimmed by 2 bases and the J gene end by 3 bases; junction bases not matched to a gene: 6. The CDR3 spans 16 residues. Per the germline V gene, CDR1 is SGHDT and CDR2 is YYEEEE. CDR3 nucleotide sequence: TGTGCCAGCAGCTTTCTCGGGACAGGGGCAACAGATACGCAGTATTTT. It translates to CASSFLGTGATDTQYF.

The rearrangement links TRBV27 to TRBJ2-5; TRBD2 matches at 8 bases. CDR1 and CDR2 from the germline V gene are MNHEY and SMNVEV (reference sequence). V trimming: 8 bases; J trimming: 6 bases; junction bases outside the gene matches: 14. CDR3 length: 15 residues. The CDR3 DNA follows: TGTGCCAGCTCACCAAGGACGGGGGGGGACCAGACCCAGTACTTC. This encodes CASSPRTGGDQTQYF.

This clone was seen just once. V usage is TRBV28 and J usage is TRBJ1-2; 8 nucleotides match TRBD1. V shed 5 bases, J shed 2 bases, and the junction held 4 bases outside the gene matches. The CDR3 is 14 residues long. Germline CDR1 is MDHEN and CDR2 is SYDVKM. CDR3 nucleotides: TGTGCCAGCAGTCCCGGGACAGGCAACTATGGCTACACCTTC. Amino acid sequence: CASSPGTGNYGYTF.

This chain links TRBV6-6 with TRBJ1-1; D unclear. In germline, CDR1 is MNHNY, CDR2 SVGAGI (reference sequence). This CDR3 comprises 14 residues. The V gene lost 8 bases and the J gene lost 0 bases, with 13 bases spanning the gap. This CDR3 is CASSKEFMNTEAFF. In DNA form, the CDR3 reads TGTGCCAGCTCAAAAGAGTTCATGAACACTGAAGCTTTCTTT.

The chain links TRBV18 to TRBJ1-5; possible D gene TRBD1, 5 bases. V was trimmed by 5 bases and J by 2 bases, leaving 10 bases between them. Per germline, CDR1 KGHSH and CDR2 LQKENI. This CDR3 is 14 amino acids long. This chain's CDR3 is CASSVSGGNQPQHF. In DNA form, the CDR3 reads TGTGCCAGCTCAGTTTCGGGGGGCAATCAGCCCCAGCATTTT.

This clone was seen just once. The gene calls are TRBV6-2 or TRBV6-3 and TRBJ2-5; 7 nucleotides match TRBD2. CDR3 length equals 14 residues. Germline values: CDR1 MNHEY, CDR2 SVGEGT. V gave up 6 bases and J gave up 4 bases; unmatched junction bases: 8. CDR3 residues: CASSTTGGGETQYF. The CDR3 bases are TGTGCCAGCAGCACTACGGGGGGTGGAGAGACCCAGTACTTC.

This chain links TRBV7-9 with TRBJ1-2; TRBD1 aligns across 8 bases. Germline V gives CDR1 SEHNR, CDR2 FQNEAQ (reference sequence). This CDR3 has 14 residues. Trimming at V came to 5 bases and at J to 4 bases, leaving 6 bases not matched to a gene. CDR3 protein: CASSPGQVRYGYTF. In DNA, the CDR3 is TGTGCCAGCAGCCCGGGACAGGTACGCTATGGCTACACCTTC.

This chain uses TRBV2 with TRBJ2-1; tentative D call: TRBD1 (8 bases). CDR1 is SNHLY, CDR2 FYNNEI, per germline. The V and J ends lost 5 bases and 10 bases respectively, with 21 bases between them. This CDR3 has 15 residues. CDR3 nucleotides: TGTGCCAGCAGTAGAGACAGGGGAGGGCGAAAGGAGCAGTTCTTC. Translating gives CASSRDRGGRKEQFF.

This clone came up once. The V gene is TRBV2, the J gene TRBJ2-3; D remains ambiguous. CDR3 length: 14 amino acids. Trimming pared 5 bases from V and 0 bases from J, leaving 9 bases between. The V gene's germline CDR1 is SNHLY and CDR2 FYNNEI. CDR3 in amino acids: CASSFTESTDTQYF. The CDR3, as DNA: TGTGCCAGCAGTTTTACAGAGAGCACAGATACGCAGTATTTT.

A single count supports this clone. V gene TRBV30 combines with J gene TRBJ1-1; D gene ambiguous. The V and J ends lost 3 bases and 3 bases respectively, with 11 bases between them. The germline CDR1 and CDR2 sequences are GTSNPN and SVGIG (reference sequence). The CDR3 covers 13 residues. CDR3 in amino acids: CAWSGWRDTEAFF. The CDR3 bases are TGTGCCTGGAGCGGGTGGAGGGACACTGAAGCTTTCTTT. Variable domain in full (rest from reference TRBV30 and TRBJ1-1): SQTIHQWPATLVQPVGSPLSLECTVEGTSNPNLYWYRQAAGRGLQLLFYSVGIGQISSEVPQNLSASRPQDRQFILSSKKLLLSDSGFYLCAWSGWRDTEAFFGQGTRLTVV.

This chain uses TRBV29-1 with TRBJ1-1; TRBD1 agrees at 10 bases. Germline values: CDR1 SQVTM, CDR2 ANQGSEA. J lost 5 bases, V lost 4 bases, and 4 bases had no gene match. The CDR3 is made up of 13 amino acids. DNA for the CDR3: TGCAGCGTTGGACAGGGGGCAGGGACTGAAGCTTTCTTT. It codes for CSVGQGAGTEAFF.